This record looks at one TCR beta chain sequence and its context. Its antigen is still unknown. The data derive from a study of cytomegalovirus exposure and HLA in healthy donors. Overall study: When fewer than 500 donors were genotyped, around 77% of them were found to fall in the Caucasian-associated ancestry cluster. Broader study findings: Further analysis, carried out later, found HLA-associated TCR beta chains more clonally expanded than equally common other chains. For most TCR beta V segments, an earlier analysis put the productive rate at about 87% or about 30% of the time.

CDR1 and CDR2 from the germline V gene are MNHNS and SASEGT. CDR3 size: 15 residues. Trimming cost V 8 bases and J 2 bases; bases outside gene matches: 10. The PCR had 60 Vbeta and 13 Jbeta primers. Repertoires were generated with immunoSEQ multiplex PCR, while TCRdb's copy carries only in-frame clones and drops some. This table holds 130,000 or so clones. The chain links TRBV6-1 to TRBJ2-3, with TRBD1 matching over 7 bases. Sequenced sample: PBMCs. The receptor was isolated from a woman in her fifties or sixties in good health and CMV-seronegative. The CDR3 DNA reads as TGTGCCAGCGAAATCGACAGGGCCGCCACAGATACGCAGTATTTT. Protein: CASEIDRAATDTQYF.